These 17 T cell receptor beta chains were sequenced from one sample in a study of T cells in Graves' hyperthyroidism and ophthalmopathy. Researchers took RNA transcripts and amplified the TCR beta CDR3 regions from them. Primed by the HTBI set, a first-round RT-PCR was run on the TCR CDR3. TCRdb fed the multiplex PCR reads into MiXCR, producing one record per CDR3 protein. The sample carries over 300,000 distinct CDR3 sequences, about 15% recorded once. The material sequenced was blood. The receptors derive from a woman aged 55-70 years with Graves' hyperthyroidism.

This clonotype was counted at least ten times. The V gene is TRBV10-2, the J gene TRBJ2-7; D is perhaps TRBD2 (5 bases). This CDR3 has 14 amino acids. CDR1 is WSHSY and CDR2 is SAAADI in the germline V gene. The germline V and J ends were trimmed by 2 bases and 0 bases, with 8 bases remaining between them. For the CDR3, the DNA is TGCGCCAGCAGTGAGCCCGGGATCTCCTACGAGCAGTACTTC. Its translation: CASSEPGISYEQYF.

This clonotype was detected a few times. The chain recombines TRBV29-1 with TRBJ2-2; D possibly corresponds to TRBD1 (5 bases). The CDR3 totals 13 residues. Germline CDR1 is SQVTM and CDR2 is ANQGSEA. V was clipped by 5 bases and J by 3 bases, with 10 bases between them. DNA of the CDR3: TGCAGCGTTCTAGGACAACACACCGGGGAGCTGTTTTTT. Its translation is CSVLGQHTGELFF.

This clonotype has ten or more counts. The genes are TRBV2 and TRBJ2-3, with D unresolved. The germline V gene encodes CDR1 SNHLY and CDR2 FYNNEI. V lost 2 bases and J 6 bases, leaving 12 bases between the germline ends. The CDR3 spans 14 residues. Written as DNA, the CDR3 is TGTGCCAGCAGTGAAATGAGTAAGATCGATACGCAGTATTTT. Protein sequence: CASSEMSKIDTQYF. The full variable domain, in which reference TRBV2 and TRBJ2-3 provide the parts outside the CDR3, is EPEVTQTPSHQVTQMGQEVILRCVPISNHLYFYWYRQILGQKVEFLVSFYNNEISEKSEIFDDQFSVERPDGSNFTLKIRSTKLEDSAMYFCASSEMSKIDTQYFGPGTRLTVL.

V is TRBV13 and J is TRBJ1-2, with 9 nucleotides matching TRBD1. Germline V gives CDR1 PRHDT, CDR2 FYEKMQ (reference sequence). Losses at the gene ends were 4 bases for V and 6 bases for J; bases not matched to a gene: 9. CDR3 length: 15 amino acids. CDR3 sequence (DNA): TGTGCCAGCAGCTCCCGGGACAGGGCTTTTAATGGCTACACCTTC. It translates to CASSSRDRAFNGYTF.

In this sample, this clonotype turned up many times. The gene calls are TRBV20-1 and TRBJ2-7; tentatively, D is TRBD2 (5 bases). With 1 base removed from V and 3 bases from J, the gap between germline ends came to 10 bases. Germline assignment: CDR1 DFQATT and CDR2 SNEGSKA (reference sequence). This CDR3 comprises 13 residues. DNA of the CDR3: TGCAGTGCTAGAGCCCGGGAAGGCTACGAGCAGTACTTC. This codes for CSARAREGYEQYF.

Ten or more counts support this clonotype. The chain joins TRBV27 to TRBJ2-7; weak D call: TRBD1 (7 bases). With 8 bases removed from V and 6 bases from J, the gap between germline ends came to 17 bases. The CDR3 loop spans 13 amino acids. The germline V gene has CDR1 MNHEY and CDR2 SMNVEV (reference sequence). DNA for the CDR3: TGTGCCAGCGGAACAGGGGACGGGGGCGAGCAGTACTTC. Translation gives CASGTGDGGEQYF.

This clonotype was seen only a few times. Here the CDR3 reads CATRALPNTGELFF. In nucleotides, the CDR3 is TGTGCCACCCGGGCGCTCCCGAACACCGGGGAGCTGTTTTTT. This sequence joins TRBV7-6 and TRBJ2-2; no clear D gene. CDR3 length equals 14 residues. V was pared by 10 bases and J by 0 bases, with 12 bases between. The germline V gene encodes CDR1 SGHVS and CDR2 FNYEAQ.

This clonotype was seen repeatedly, ten times or more. This chain uses TRBV24-1 with TRBJ1-2, with D perhaps matching TRBD1 (5 bases). The V end lost 7 bases, the J end lost 6 bases, and 17 bases lay between the germline ends. The CDR3 runs to 14 residues. Germline V CDR1 and CDR2: KGHDR, SFDVKD. CDR3 in amino acids: CATRDRGASNGYTF. The CDR3 DNA reads as TGTGCCACCAGAGACCGAGGGGCTTCTAATGGCTACACCTTC.

The sample holds many counts of this clonotype. The V and J genes are TRBV5-1 and TRBJ2-2; 7 bases are a match to TRBD1. Per the germline V gene, CDR1 is SGHRS and CDR2 is YFSETQ. J was trimmed by 6 bases and V by 0 bases; bases with no gene match: 5. The CDR3 is 15 amino acids. The CDR3 spells CASSLVTGIAGELFF. CDR3 nucleotide sequence: TGCGCCAGCAGCTTGGTGACAGGGATTGCCGGGGAGCTGTTTTTT.

The chain is built from TRBV3-1 and TRBJ2-4; D not certain. Germline V gene lookup returns CDR1 LGHDT and CDR2 YNNKEL (reference sequence). Trimming shortened V by 0 bases and J by 4 bases, and 7 bases separated the two germline ends. The CDR3 has 14 residues. CDR3 nucleotides: TGTGCCAGCAGCCAAGATTGGGGAAAAAACATTCAGTACTTC. Translating it yields CASSQDWGKNIQYF.

In its sample, this clonotype was seen many times. The V gene is TRBV20-1, the J gene TRBJ1-1; 7 bases are a match to TRBD1. With V trimmed by 2 bases and J by 3 bases, 9 bases remained unmatched. The CDR3 is 15 residues long. The germline V gene encodes CDR1 DFQATT and CDR2 SNEGSKA (reference sequence). In DNA, the CDR3 is TGCAGTGCTAGACCACGGGACAGCTGGTACACTGAAGCTTTCTTT. It is translated as CSARPRDSWYTEAFF.

The gene calls are TRBV3-1 and TRBJ2-5; D call uncertain. V was cut by 5 bases and J by 11 bases, with 12 bases left in between. Germline assignment: CDR1 LGHDT and CDR2 YNNKEL (reference sequence). The CDR3 length is 11 residues. Here the CDR3 DNA reads TGTGCCAGCAGCGCAGTGGGGTCTCAGTACTTC. This translates into CASSAVGSQYF.

This clonotype was detected many times. The V call is TRBV20-1, the J call TRBJ2-2; 16 bases match TRBD2. Trimming at V came to 6 bases and at J to 5 bases, leaving 12 bases not matched to a gene. The CDR3 is made up of 18 amino acids. The germline V gene has CDR1 DFQATT and CDR2 SNEGSKA (reference sequence). CDR3 protein: CSATTGTSGRVGTGELFF. The CDR3 DNA sequence: TGCAGTGCGACGACCGGGACTAGCGGGAGGGTTGGTACCGGGGAGCTGTTTTTT.

The chain couples TRBV6-2 or TRBV6-3 to TRBJ2-6; 9 bases agree with TRBD1. Trimming cost V 2 bases and J 4 bases; bases outside gene matches: 3. The CDR3 contains 16 residues. The germline V gene has CDR1 MNHEY and CDR2 SVGEGT. The CDR3 here is CASSYRTGVGANVLTF. For the CDR3, the DNA is TGTGCCAGCAGTTACCGGACAGGGGTAGGGGCCAACGTCCTGACTTTC.

This clonotype was seen ten or more times. The chain recombines TRBV7-9 with TRBJ2-1; 14 nucleotides align to TRBD2. CDR1 is SEHNR, CDR2 FQNEAQ, per germline (reference sequence). The length of the CDR3 is 19 residues. With V trimmed by 0 bases and J by 2 bases, 6 bases remained unmatched. CDR3 region: CASSLAGGLAGAAYNEQFF. As DNA, the CDR3 is TGTGCCAGCAGCTTAGCTGGGGGACTAGCGGGAGCGGCCTACAATGAGCAGTTCTTC.

The chain combines TRBV2 with TRBJ2-7, with TRBD2 matching 7 bases. The CDR3 spans 16 residues. The V gene end was trimmed by 7 bases and the J gene end by 4 bases; junction bases not matched to a gene: 16. Looked up from germline, CDR1 is SNHLY and CDR2 is FYNNEI. CDR3 residues: CASTQVGAGDGYEQYF. In DNA form, the CDR3 reads TGTGCCAGCACCCAGGTTGGGGCGGGAGATGGGTACGAGCAGTACTTC.

This chain links TRBV5-1 with TRBJ2-7; the match to TRBD2 covers 11 bases. V lost 3 bases to trimming and J lost 0 bases; unmatched junction nucleotides: 2. This CDR3 comprises 15 residues. Germline CDR1 reads SGHRS; CDR2 reads YFSETQ. CDR3 nucleotides: TGCGCCAGCAGCTCTAGCGGGGGGAGCTCCTACGAGCAGTACTTC. Its protein product is CASSSSGGSSYEQYF.